This entry is about one TCR beta chain. Its antigen is unidentified. Gene names refer to mouse genes. The read gets to within 1 residue of the CDR3 end, and the germline J gene fills in the rest. TCRbeta CDR3 was sequenced at survey depth with template counts. Assay: immunoSEQ multiplex PCR; the TCRdb copy retains only in-frame clones and omits some. Here the sample spans some 48,000 clones, about three quarters being singletons. The data were taken from a study of tissue T cells after allogeneic stem cell transplantation. Study-wide findings and caveats: Motif-based clustering found tissue-specific repertoire signatures shared across patients, though few clones were shared.

In germline, CDR1 is SGHSN, CDR2 HYEKVE. The CDR3 is made up of 16 amino acids. V was pared by 0 bases and J by 0 bases, with 2 bases of the junction left unmatched. This TCR came from a pool of C57BL/6 mice in good health. J is TRBJ2-2 and V is TRBV12-1, with 8 bases fitting TRBD1. The sample comprised sorted cells pooled from one or two spleens. CDR3 amino acids: CASSLEQGANTGQLYF. CDR3 bases read: TGTGCCAGCTCTCTCGAACAGGGGGCAAACACCGGGCAGCTCTAC.